These 7 T cell receptor beta chains originate from one sample sequenced in a study of T cell repertoires in aging, cancer and after chemotherapy (dated by TCRdb to about 2019). Sequencing instrument: Illumina MiSeq. Multiplex touch-down PCR with a mixed TRB-A/B primer pool was used to amplify rearranged TRB sequences covering the V, D and J segments. TCRdb ran its own pipeline on the public reads, namely fastp trimming at Q25 and MiXCR clone calling, and kept in-frame beta chains. Every entry covers one CDR3 protein and lists the most common genes and DNA from its rows. For this sample there are roughly 9,900 distinct CDR3 sequences; approximately 30% appear just once. 2.5% to 4% of the sample belongs to the ten largest clones. TCR beta rearrangements were amplified from genomic DNA extracted from peripheral blood rather than from sorted cells or RNA. The specimen sequenced was blood. All receptors derive from a human donor in good health.

This clonotype is categorized as medium-sized. V usage is TRBV29-1 and J usage is TRBJ2-7; 15 bases align to TRBD2. Per the germline V gene, CDR1 is SQVTM and CDR2 is ANQGSEA. This CDR3 has 14 amino acids. V shed 4 bases, J shed 5 bases, and the junction held 3 bases outside the gene matches. In nucleotides, the CDR3 is TGCAGCGTTGCGGGACTAGCGGGAGGCCACGAGCAGTACTTC. Protein: CSVAGLAGGHEQYF.

V usage is TRBV19 and J usage is TRBJ2-7; the match to TRBD1 covers 10 bases. CDR1 and CDR2 from the germline V gene are LNHDA and SQIVND (reference sequence). There are 15 residues in the CDR3. J lost 4 bases, V lost 5 bases, and 8 bases had no gene match. The CDR3 here is CASSPRGQGHYEQYF. CDR3 bases: TGTGCCAGTAGTCCCCGGGGACAGGGGCATTACGAGCAGTACTTC.

The chain couples TRBV10-3 to TRBJ2-3; D gene ambiguous. Trimming pared 3 bases from V and 3 bases from J, leaving 4 bases between. From germline, CDR1 is ENHRY and CDR2 SYGVKD. The CDR3 has 12 residues. CDR3 region: CAISEGTDTQYF. CDR3 in DNA: TGTGCCATCAGTGAAGGTACAGATACGCAGTATTTT.

This clonotype was observed a handful of times. This chain links TRBV6-1 with TRBJ2-3, with 8 positions matching TRBD1. The germline CDR1 and CDR2 sequences are MNHNS and SASEGT. V lost 3 bases to trimming and J lost 3 bases; unmatched junction nucleotides: 8. There are 16 residues in the CDR3. CDR3: CASSDLPGQGTDTQYF. In DNA form, the CDR3 reads TGTGCCAGCAGTGATCTCCCCGGACAGGGAACAGATACGCAGTATTTT.

This clonotype was seen a few times. The rearrangement uses TRBV6-5 and TRBJ2-7; 10 nucleotides agree with TRBD2. The CDR3 runs to 15 residues. The ends lost 0 bases at V and 4 bases at J; junction bases unmatched: 3. The germline V gene encodes CDR1 MNHEY and CDR2 SVGAGI. CDR3 DNA: TGTGCCAGCAGTTACTCTAGCGGGAGGTTTTACGAGCAGTACTTC. Translated: CASSYSSGRFYEQYF.

This clonotype is categorized as medium-sized. V is TRBV29-1 and J is TRBJ2-5, with D possibly called TRBD1 or TRBD2 (5 bases each). CDR1 SQVTM and CDR2 ANQGSEA come from the germline V gene. CDR3 length equals 17 residues. V was shortened by 1 base and J by 5 bases, with 23 bases between the two germline ends. The CDR3 DNA is TGCAGCGTTGAAGTCTCTGTTGGGACCCTTGTGAGGGAGACCCAGTACTTC. Amino acid sequence: CSVEVSVGTLVRETQYF.

The chain carries TRBV12-3 or TRBV12-4 and TRBJ2-7; maybe TRBD2 (5 bases). This CDR3 is built from 16 residues. V was clipped by 3 bases and J by 0 bases, with 15 bases between them. The CDR3 sequence is CASSFARGPSSYEQYF. The CDR3 DNA follows: TGTGCCAGCAGTTTTGCCCGGGGTCCGAGCTCCTACGAGCAGTACTTC.